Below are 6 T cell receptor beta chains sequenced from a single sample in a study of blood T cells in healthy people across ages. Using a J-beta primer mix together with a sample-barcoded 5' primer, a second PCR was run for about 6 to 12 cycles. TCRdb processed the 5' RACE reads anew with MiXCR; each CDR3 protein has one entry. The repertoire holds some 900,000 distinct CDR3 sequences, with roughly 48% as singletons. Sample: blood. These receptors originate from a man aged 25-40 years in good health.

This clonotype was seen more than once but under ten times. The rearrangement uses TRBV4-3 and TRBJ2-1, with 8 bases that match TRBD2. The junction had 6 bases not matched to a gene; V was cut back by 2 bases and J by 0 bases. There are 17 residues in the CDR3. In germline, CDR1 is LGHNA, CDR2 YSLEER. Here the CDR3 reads CASSQSVAGSSYNEQFF. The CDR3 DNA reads TGCGCCAGCAGCCAATCCGTAGCGGGAAGCTCCTACAATGAGCAGTTCTTC.

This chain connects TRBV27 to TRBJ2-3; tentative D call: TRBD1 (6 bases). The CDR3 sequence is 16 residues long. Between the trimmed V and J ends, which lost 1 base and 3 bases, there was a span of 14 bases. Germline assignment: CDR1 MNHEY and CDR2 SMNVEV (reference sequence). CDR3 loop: CASSLLGQGQTDTQYF. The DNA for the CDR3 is TGTGCCAGCAGTTTATTGGGGCAGGGGCAAACAGATACGCAGTATTTT.

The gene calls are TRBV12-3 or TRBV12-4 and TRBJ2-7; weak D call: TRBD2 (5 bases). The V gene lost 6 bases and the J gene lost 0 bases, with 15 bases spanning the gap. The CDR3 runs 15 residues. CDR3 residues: CASSAGEQSSYEQYF. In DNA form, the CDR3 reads TGTGCCAGCAGCGCGGGTGAACAGAGCTCCTACGAGCAGTACTTC.

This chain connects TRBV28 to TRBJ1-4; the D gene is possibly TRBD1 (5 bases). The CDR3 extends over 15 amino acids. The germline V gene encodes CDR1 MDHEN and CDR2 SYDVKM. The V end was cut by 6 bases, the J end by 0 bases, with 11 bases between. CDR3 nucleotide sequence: TGTGCCAGCAGGACCGACAGCGCAACTAATGAAAAACTGTTTTTT. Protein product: CASRTDSATNEKLFF. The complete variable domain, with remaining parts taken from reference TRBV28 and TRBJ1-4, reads DVKVTQSSRYLVKRTGEKVFLECVQDMDHENMFWYRQDPGLGLRLIYFSYDVKMKEKGDIPEGYSVSREKKERFSLILESASTNQTSMYLCASRTDSATNEKLFFGSGTQLSVL.

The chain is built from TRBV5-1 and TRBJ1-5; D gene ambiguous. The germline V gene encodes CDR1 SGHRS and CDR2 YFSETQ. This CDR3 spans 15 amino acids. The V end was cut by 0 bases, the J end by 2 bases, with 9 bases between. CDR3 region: CASSLEGSGNQPQHF. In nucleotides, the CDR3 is TGCGCCAGCAGCTTGGAAGGGAGCGGCAATCAGCCCCAGCATTTT.

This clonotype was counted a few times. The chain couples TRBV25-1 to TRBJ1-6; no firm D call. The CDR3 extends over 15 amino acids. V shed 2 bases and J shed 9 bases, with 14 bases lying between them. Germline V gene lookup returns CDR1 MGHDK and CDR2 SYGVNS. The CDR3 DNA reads TGTGCCAGCAGTGAACAAGGCCCGCGGGGTTCACCCCTCCACTTT. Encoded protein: CASSEQGPRGSPLHF.